These T cell receptor beta chains were read from a single sample in a study of CD8+ T cells in alopecia areata. Method: immunoSEQ multiplex PCR; TCRdb's copy keeps in-frame clones and lacks some. The sample has roughly 180,000 clones, almost 65% seen once; the top ten hold 1.5% to 2%. The specimen was CD4+ T cells sorted from blood, collected at week 0. Source of these receptors: a human donor with alopecia areata. CDR3s include the opening cysteine and the closing phenylalanine or tryptophan. The D gene is left open where the match is weak. Clone sizes are given selectively: once, few, many, or a class where the clone is expanded.

clone_size	j_call	v_call	d_call	cdr3_nt	cdr3_aa
few	TRBJ1-1	TRBV7-3	-	TGTGCCAGCAGCTTTAGATCGAACACTGAAGCTTTCTTT	CASSFRSNTEAFF
-	TRBJ1-6	TRBV30	TRBD1	TGTGCCTGGGGACAGGGCAAGACACCCCTCCACTTT	CAWGQGKTPLHF
-	TRBJ1-5	TRBV7-2	-	TGTGCCAGCAGCTTAGATCCGGGTGCCAATCAGCCCCAGCATTTT	CASSLDPGANQPQHF
-	TRBJ2-5	TRBV7-2	-	TGTGCCAGCAGCTTATTCCCCTCCCGGGGGACCCAGTACTTC	CASSLFPSRGTQYF
few	TRBJ2-7	TRBV6-1	-	TGTGCCATCAGCATGTACGAGCAGTACTTC	CAISMYEQYF
-	TRBJ1-5	TRBV19	TRBD1	TGTGCCAGTACTGGGACAGCGGATAGCAATCAGCCCCAGCATTTT	CASTGTADSNQPQHF
-	TRBJ2-1	TRBV11-2	TRBD2	TGTGCCAGCAGCAGGACTAGGGTGGATGAGCAGTTCTTC	CASSRTRVDEQFF
few	TRBJ2-5	TRBV7-2	-	TGTGCCAGCAGCCTGGGGGCACCACAAGAGACCCAGTACTTC	CASSLGAPQETQYF
-	TRBJ2-3	TRBV15	TRBD2	TGTGCCACCAGCAGAGACCGAGCGGGGAGCACAGATACGCAGTATTTT	CATSRDRAGSTDTQYF
-	TRBJ2-7	TRBV7-2	-	TGTGCCAGCAGCTCGTACTACGAGCAGTACTTC	CASSSYYEQYF
-	TRBJ1-1	TRBV28	-	TGTGCCAGCAGGCGCGGTCCCCCGAGGTTCGACACTGAAGCTTTCTTT	CASRRGPPRFDTEAFF
-	TRBJ1-2	TRBV29-1	-	TGCAGCGTCTACCCATCGGGGCCCTATGGCTACACCTTC	CSVYPSGPYGYTF
-	TRBJ1-6	TRBV30	-	TGTGCCTGGAGGGAGGGCCTACATTCCTCCACCCTCCACTTT	CAWREGLHSSTLHF
-	TRBJ2-3	TRBV29-1	TRBD1	TGCAGCGTTGGGAGGACAGGGATGACAGATACGCAGTATTTT	CSVGRTGMTDTQYF
-	TRBJ2-2	TRBV5-6	-	TGTGCCAGCAGCTTTGCGGGGGCCCGCTCGGGCGGGGAGCTGTTTTTT	CASSFAGARSGGELFF
-	TRBJ1-2	TRBV19	-	TGTGCCAGTAGTGCGGGGCAGGTGGACGGCTACACCTTC	CASSAGQVDGYTF
-	TRBJ2-3	TRBV2	TRBD2	TGTGCCAGCACCTTGACAGGGCTAGCGGGGGCCTCTAGCACAGATACGCAGTATTTT	CASTLTGLAGASSTDTQYF
-	TRBJ1-2	TRBV4-1	TRBD1	TGCGCCAGCAGCCAATCCTCCGGGACAGGGGAACACACCTTC	CASSQSSGTGEHTF
-	TRBJ2-3	TRBV4-3	TRBD2	TGCGCCAGCAGCCAAGACGGGGGGGGCACAGATACGCAGTATTTT	CASSQDGGGTDTQYF
-	TRBJ2-1	TRBV30	TRBD2	TGTGCCTGGAGGAGGACTAGCGGGGGTAACAATGAGCAGTTCTTC	CAWRRTSGGNNEQFF
-	TRBJ2-3	TRBV5-4	-	TGTGCCAGCAGCGCCCTGACTAGAACGCAGTATTTT	CASSALTRTQYF
-	TRBJ1-1	TRBV15	-	TGTGCCACCAGCAGTACCACTGAAGCTTTCTTT	CATSSTTEAFF
-	TRBJ2-7	TRBV21-1	-	TGTGCCAGCAGCAAATGTCAGGGGTCGAGCGAGCAGTACTTC	CASSKCQGSSEQYF
few	TRBJ2-5	TRBV29-1	-	TGCAGCGTTGAATCGGGGTCAGTGGAGACCCAGTACTTC	CSVESGSVETQYF
few	TRBJ1-2	TRBV5-4	-	TGTGCCAGCTTGAGGGGGGGCGCCCCGGACTATGGCTACACCTTC	CASLRGGAPDYGYTF
-	TRBJ2-7	TRBV11-3	TRBD1	TGTGCCAGCCATACAGGGGGTGGTGACGAGCAGTACTTC	CASHTGGGDEQYF
-	TRBJ1-2	TRBV6-1	-	TGTGCCAGCAGTGAATTCCCAGGTGGTGGCTACACCTTC	CASSEFPGGGYTF
-	TRBJ2-7	TRBV30	-	TGTGCCTGGAACAGGGCCACCTACGAGCAGTACTTC	CAWNRATYEQYF
-	TRBJ2-4	TRBV10-3	TRBD2	TGTGCCATCAGGGGAGATACCGGGACTAGTGGAATTCAGTACTTC	CAIRGDTGTSGIQYF
-	TRBJ2-1	TRBV25-1	TRBD1	TGTGCCAGCAGTGAAGCCGGGACAGGGCCCTACAATGAGCAGTTCTTC	CASSEAGTGPYNEQFF
few	TRBJ1-3	TRBV30	-	TGTGCCTGGAGTGTAGGACCTCCAGCATCTGGAAACACCATATATTTT	CAWSVGPPASGNTIYF
-	TRBJ1-5	TRBV6-1	-	TGTGCCAGCACAAAAAGGGGGGAGACAAATCAGCCCCAGCATTTT	CASTKRGETNQPQHF
-	TRBJ1-2	TRBV7-2	-	TGTGCCAGCAGCTTAGACAGGGCCAACTATGGCTACACCTTC	CASSLDRANYGYTF
-	TRBJ2-1	TRBV29-1	-	TGCAGCGTTGTCTTGGACACGAGCTCCTACAATGAGCAGTTCTTC	CSVVLDTSSYNEQFF
-	TRBJ2-1	TRBV9	-	TGTGCCAGCAGCGTAGATGTACCCCCAAACAATGAGCAGTTCTTC	CASSVDVPPNNEQFF
-	TRBJ2-6	TRBV5-6	-	TGTGCCAGCAGCTACTCTGGGGCCAACGTCCTGACTTTC	CASSYSGANVLTF
few	TRBJ1-2	TRBV4-3	TRBD1	TGCGCCAGCAGCCAAGAGGGGGGAGACAGGGCTAACTATGGCTACACCTTC	CASSQEGGDRANYGYTF
few	TRBJ2-7	TRBV29-1	-	TGCAGCGTCGATAAGGGACCTTACGAGCAGTACTTC	CSVDKGPYEQYF
-	TRBJ2-5	TRBV15	-	TGTGCCACCAGCCCTACTTACGGAGGAGAGACCCAGTACTTC	CATSPTYGGETQYF
-	TRBJ2-7	TRBV29-1	TRBD2	TGCAGCGTTAAGGGAGGGAGTATGAGCGAGCAGTACTTC	CSVKGGSMSEQYF
-	TRBJ2-5	TRBV9	-	TGTGCCAGCAGCCCTAAGAGGGAGACCCAGTACTTC	CASSPKRETQYF
-	TRBJ2-1	TRBV29-1	-	TGCAGCGTTGGCAGGATCGGCGATGAGCAGTTCTTC	CSVGRIGDEQFF
-	TRBJ2-2	TRBV5-1	-	TGCGCCAGCAGCCCTGCGCATGCCGGGGAGCTGTTTTTT	CASSPAHAGELFF
-	TRBJ2-3	TRBV5-1	-	TGCGCCAGCAGCTCGGATGTGGATACGCAGTATTTT	CASSSDVDTQYF
-	TRBJ2-3	TRBV5-8	-	TGTGCCAGCAGCTCGACGACGGATACGCAGTATTTT	CASSSTTDTQYF
-	TRBJ2-6	TRBV7-2	-	TGTGCCAGCAGCCCCGGAGGGCGGAACGTCCTGACTTTC	CASSPGGRNVLTF
-	TRBJ2-7	TRBV28	-	TGTGCCAGCCTCCAGGGGGGATCAAACTACGAGCAGTACTTC	CASLQGGSNYEQYF
-	TRBJ2-1	TRBV9	-	TGTGCCAGCAGCGTAGCTACGGGAATAGAGAAGTTAGCGGAGCAGTTCTTC	CASSVATGIEKLAEQFF